This T cell receptor beta chain comes out of a study of shared clonotypes between healthy human individuals. The germline V and J ends were trimmed by 3 bases and 3 bases, with 12 bases remaining between them. CDR1 and CDR2 from the germline V gene are SGHTA and FQGNSA. The CDR3 spans 14 residues. TCRdb's copy holds only in-frame clones and misses some; the assay was immunoSEQ multiplex PCR. There are more than 1.2 million clones in the sample; approximately 98.5% occur only once, and under 0.45% lies in the top ten. The chain uses TRBV7-2 and TRBJ2-7; maybe TRBD1 (6 bases). The material sequenced was naive CD4+ T cells sorted from blood. Subset in this sample: CD45RA+ positively selected. The receptor's source is a man aged 30 to 45 in good health. The CDR3 DNA reads TGTGCCAGCAGCTTTATGGGGGCGGTCTACGAGCAGTACTTC. Its protein product is CASSFMGAVYEQYF.